Presented here are 5 T cell receptor beta chains from one specimen sequenced in a study of shared clonotypes between healthy human individuals. Terminally differentiated effector memory CD45RA+ cells were excluded from the naive CD8 cells, which were CD45RO-negative and positively selected for CCR7. Clones were sequenced by immunoSEQ multiplex PCR, and TCRdb holds only the in-frame ones, with some missing. Counted here are about 2 million clones, over 85% occurring once; the ten biggest clones make up under 1.5%. Sample: naive CD8+ T cells sorted from blood. These receptors were taken from a man aged 18 to 35 in good health.

This chain connects TRBV4-1 to TRBJ2-3, with unresolved D. The CDR3 extends over 15 amino acids. The V and J ends lost 0 bases and 0 bases respectively, with 7 bases between them. CDR1 and CDR2 from the germline V gene are MGHRA and YSYEKL. This CDR3 is CASSQEPASTDTQYF. CDR3 coding DNA: TGCGCCAGCAGCCAAGAGCCGGCTAGCACAGATACGCAGTATTTT.

The V and J genes are TRBV29-1 and TRBJ2-3, with TRBD1 as a possible D gene (6 bases). V lost 7 bases to trimming and J lost 0 bases, with 17 bases between them. Germline assignment: CDR1 SQVTM and CDR2 ANQGSEA. The length of the CDR3 is 15 residues. This chain's CDR3 is CSATPAGESTDTQYF. The CDR3 region has the DNA TGCAGCGCTACCCCGGCAGGGGAGAGCACAGATACGCAGTATTTT.

Worth noting for this clone: The same CDR3 also results from other DNA sequences found in this sample. V is TRBV4-1 and J is TRBJ2-3; D not resolved. CDR3 length: 14 amino acids. V was shortened by 1 base and J by 0 bases, with 5 bases between the two germline ends. Germline V gene sequence: CDR1 MGHRA, CDR2 YSYEKL. CDR3 residues: CASSQVTSTDTQYF. The CDR3 coding sequence is TGCGCCAGCAGCCAAGTTACCAGCACAGATACGCAGTATTTT.

Remarks on this clone: Within the sample, other DNA sequences also encode this same CDR3. This chain joins TRBV15 and TRBJ2-7; D might be TRBD2 (6 bases). CDR3 length equals 12 residues. Germline V gene data show CDR1 as LNHNV and CDR2 as YYDKDF (reference sequence). Deletions cut 3 bases from V and 4 bases from J, with 7 bases between. The CDR3 here is CATSREGYEQYF. DNA of the CDR3: TGTGCCACCAGCAGGGAGGGGTACGAGCAGTACTTC.

In this sample, this clone turned up once. Distinct nucleotide sequences in the sample also encode this CDR3. The DNA for the CDR3 is TGTGCCAGCAGCGTAGGTGACAATGAGCAGTTCTTC. Its translation: CASSVGDNEQFF. This chain connects TRBV9 to TRBJ2-1, with D unclear. CDR1 is SGDLS, CDR2 YYNGEE, per germline. The CDR3 extends over 12 amino acids. V shed 0 bases and J shed 5 bases, with 3 bases lying between them. The full variable domain, in which reference TRBV9 and TRBJ2-1 provide the parts outside the CDR3, is DSGVTQTPKHLITATGQRVTLRCSPRSGDLSVYWYQQSLDQGLQFLIQYYNGEERAKGNILERFSAQQFPDLHSELNLSSLELGDSALYFCASSVGDNEQFFGPGTRLTVL.